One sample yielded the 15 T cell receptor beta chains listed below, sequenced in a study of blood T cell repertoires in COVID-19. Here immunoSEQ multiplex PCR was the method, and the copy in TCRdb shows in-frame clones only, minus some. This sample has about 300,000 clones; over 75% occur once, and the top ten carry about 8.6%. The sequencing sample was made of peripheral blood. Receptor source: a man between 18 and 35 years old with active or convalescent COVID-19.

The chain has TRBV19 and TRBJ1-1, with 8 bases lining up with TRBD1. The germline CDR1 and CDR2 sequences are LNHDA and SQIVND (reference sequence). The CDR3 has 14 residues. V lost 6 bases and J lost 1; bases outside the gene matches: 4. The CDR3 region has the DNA TGTGCCAGTAGCCGACAGGGGTCGAACACTGAAGCTTTCTTT. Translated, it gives CASSRQGSNTEAFF. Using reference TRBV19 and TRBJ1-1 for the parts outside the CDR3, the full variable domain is DGGITQSPKYLFRKEGQNVTLSCEQNLNHDAMYWYRQDPGQGLRLIYYSQIVNDFQKGDIAEGYSVSREKKESFPLTVTSAQKNPTAFYLCASSRQGSNTEAFFGQGTRLTVV.

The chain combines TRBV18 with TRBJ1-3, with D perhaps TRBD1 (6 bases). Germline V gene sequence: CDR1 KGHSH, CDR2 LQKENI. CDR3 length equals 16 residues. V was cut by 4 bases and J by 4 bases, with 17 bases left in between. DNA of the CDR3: TGTGCCAGCTCACAAGCCGGGACACCAAGAGGAAACACCATATATTTT. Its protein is CASSQAGTPRGNTIYF.

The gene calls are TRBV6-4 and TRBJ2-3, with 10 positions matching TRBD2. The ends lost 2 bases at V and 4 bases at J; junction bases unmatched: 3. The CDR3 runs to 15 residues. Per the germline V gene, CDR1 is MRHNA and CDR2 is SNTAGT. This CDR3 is CASSDASGGPDTQYF. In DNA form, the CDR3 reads TGTGCCAGCAGTGACGCTAGCGGGGGCCCAGATACGCAGTATTTT.

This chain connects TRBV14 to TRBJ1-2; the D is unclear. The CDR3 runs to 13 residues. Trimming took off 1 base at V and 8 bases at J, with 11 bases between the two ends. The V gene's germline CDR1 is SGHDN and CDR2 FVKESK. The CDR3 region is CASSQVAGNGYTF. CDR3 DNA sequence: TGTGCCAGCAGCCAAGTGGCGGGAAACGGCTACACCTTC. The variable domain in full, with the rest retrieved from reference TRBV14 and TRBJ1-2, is EAGVTQFPSHSVIEKGQTVTLRCDPISGHDNLYWYRRVMGKEIKFLLHFVKESKQDESGMPNNRFLAERTGGTYSTLKVQPAELEDSGVYFCASSQVAGNGYTFGSGTRLTVV.

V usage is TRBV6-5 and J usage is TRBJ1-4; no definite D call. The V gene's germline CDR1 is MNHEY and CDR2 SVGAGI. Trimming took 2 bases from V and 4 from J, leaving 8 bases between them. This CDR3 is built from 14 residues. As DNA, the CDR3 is TGTGCCAGCAGTTACGAGGAGGGTAATGAAAAACTGTTTTTT. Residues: CASSYEEGNEKLFF.

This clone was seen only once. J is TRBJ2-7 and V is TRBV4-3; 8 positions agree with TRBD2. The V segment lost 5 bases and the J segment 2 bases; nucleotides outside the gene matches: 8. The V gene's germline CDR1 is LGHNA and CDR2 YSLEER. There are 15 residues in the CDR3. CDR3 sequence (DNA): TGCGCCAGCAGCGTTTATCCGGGGGGGCCCTACGAGCAGTACTTC. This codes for CASSVYPGGPYEQYF.

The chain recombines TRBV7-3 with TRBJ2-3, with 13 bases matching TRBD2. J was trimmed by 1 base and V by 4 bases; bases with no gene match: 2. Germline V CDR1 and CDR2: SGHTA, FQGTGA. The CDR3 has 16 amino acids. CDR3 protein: CASSYTSGGGTDTQYF. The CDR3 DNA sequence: TGTGCCAGCAGCTACACTAGCGGGGGGGGCACAGATACGCAGTATTTT.

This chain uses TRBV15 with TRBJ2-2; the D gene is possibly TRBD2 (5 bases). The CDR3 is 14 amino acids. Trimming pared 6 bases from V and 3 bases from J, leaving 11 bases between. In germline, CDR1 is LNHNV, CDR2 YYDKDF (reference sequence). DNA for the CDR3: TGTGCCACCAGAGGTCTCGGGGACACCGGGGAGCTGTTTTTT. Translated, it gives CATRGLGDTGELFF.

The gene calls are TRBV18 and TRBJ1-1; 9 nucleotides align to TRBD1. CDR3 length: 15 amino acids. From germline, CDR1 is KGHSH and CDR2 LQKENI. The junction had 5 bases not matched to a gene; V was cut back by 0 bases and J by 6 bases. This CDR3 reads CASSPPGTGTAEAFF. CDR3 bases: TGTGCCAGCTCACCACCAGGGACAGGGACCGCTGAAGCTTTCTTT.

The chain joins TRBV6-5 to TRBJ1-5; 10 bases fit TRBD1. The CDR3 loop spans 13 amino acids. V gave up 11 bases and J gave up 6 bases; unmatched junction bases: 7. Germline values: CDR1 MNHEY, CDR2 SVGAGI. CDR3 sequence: CAGDRGLGQPQHF. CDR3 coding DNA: TGTGCCGGCGACAGGGGGCTGGGTCAGCCCCAGCATTTT.

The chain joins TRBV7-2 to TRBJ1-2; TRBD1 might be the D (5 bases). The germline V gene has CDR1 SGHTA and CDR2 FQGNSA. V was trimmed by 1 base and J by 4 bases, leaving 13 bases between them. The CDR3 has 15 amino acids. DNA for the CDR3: TGTGCCAGCAGCTTAGATCCCCGGGGGACCTATGGCTACACCTTC. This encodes CASSLDPRGTYGYTF.

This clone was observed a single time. This chain's CDR3 is CASSIQQGSTEAFF. In nucleotides, the CDR3 is TGTGCCAGCAGCATTCAACAGGGGAGCACTGAAGCTTTCTTT. V gene TRBV7-9 combines with J gene TRBJ1-1; 7 nucleotides match TRBD1. The trim removed 5 bases at V and 4 bases at J, leaving 7 bases unmatched. Germline lookup yields CDR1 SEHNR and CDR2 FQNEAQ (reference sequence). The CDR3 has 14 residues.

The CDR3 protein is CASSFGTGGGSGNTIYF. CDR3 bases: TGTGCCAGCAGCTTTGGGACAGGGGGCGGCTCTGGAAACACCATATATTTT. V is TRBV5-6 and J is TRBJ1-3, with 12 bases fitting TRBD1. The CDR3 is made up of 17 amino acids. Trimming cost V 2 bases and J 0 bases; bases outside gene matches: 3. Looked up from germline, CDR1 is SGHDT and CDR2 is YYEEEE.

The DNA for the CDR3 is TGTGCCAGCAGCGGATGGACCAGGGGTGCATCCGGGGAGCTGTTTTTT. Translation gives CASSGWTRGASGELFF. This chain connects TRBV9 to TRBJ2-2; possible D gene TRBD1, 6 bases. V gave up 3 bases and J gave up 6 bases, with 18 bases separating them. Looked up from germline, CDR1 is SGDLS and CDR2 is YYNGEE. This CDR3 region has 16 residues.

This chain's CDR3 is CASATPGQYGYTF. The CDR3 DNA is TGTGCCAGCGCCACACCGGGACAGTATGGCTACACCTTC. This chain uses TRBV6-4 with TRBJ1-2, with 7 bases fitting TRBD1. The CDR3 has 13 amino acids. Unmatched junction bases numbered 8, after V lost 8 bases and J lost 5 bases. Germline CDR1 MRHNA, CDR2 SNTAGT.